Sequencing of this T cell receptor (beta chain) was carried out in a study of cytomegalovirus exposure and HLA in healthy donors. Regarding the study as a whole: Analysis performed later found 16,951 TCR beta sequences associated with HLA alleles at 0.05 false discovery rate.

As concerns this clone: What it binds is unknown.

The PCR made use of 60 Vbeta and 13 Jbeta primers. Profiling relied on immunoSEQ multiplex PCR, and the TCRdb table lists in-frame clones only, not all of them. The sample holds more than 12,000 clones; roughly 63% are singletons and the top ten take approximately 17%. The CDR3 has 14 residues. The V and J ends lost 5 bases and 2 bases, in that order; junction bases with no gene match: 5. The germline V gene has CDR1 SGHAT and CDR2 FQNNGV. This chain joins TRBV11-2 and TRBJ2-7, with 8 bases fitting TRBD1. The sequencing input was PBMCs. This clonotype was obtained from a woman aged 50 to 65 in good health and CMV-seropositive. In DNA, the CDR3 is TGTGCCAGCAGCCCCCTGACAGGGGCCTACGAGCAGTACTTC. Protein product: CASSPLTGAYEQYF.